This is a list of T cell receptor beta chains from one sample in a study of OX40 agonist ivuxolimab in advanced cancers. Assay: immunoSEQ multiplex PCR; the TCRdb copy retains only in-frame clones and omits some. The data hold approximately 72,000 clones, with 85% to 90% observed a single time. The material was CD4+ or CD8+ T cells sorted from blood, obtained in a trial of the OX40 agonist ivuxolimab. These receptors were taken from an adult with an advanced solid tumor such as melanoma, head and neck, liver or kidney cancer. Each CDR3 is given with its conserved first and last residue. The D gene is left open where the match is weak. Rows may omit the clone size; those that give it use once, few, many or a size class.

V gene	J gene	clone size	D gene	CDR3 DNA	CDR3 protein
TRBV18	TRBJ1-1	NA	NA	TGTGCCAGCTCAACCAGGGTGACGAACACTGAAGCTTTCTTT	CASSTRVTNTEAFF
TRBV7-2	TRBJ2-3	NA	NA	TGTGCCAGCAGCTTATGGGGGGAGGTGGGAGATACGCAGTATTTT	CASSLWGEVGDTQYF
TRBV5-8	TRBJ2-1	NA	NA	TGTGCCAGCAGCCAAGTAGGGACTTCCCGCGGTTACAATGAGCAGTTCTTC	CASSQVGTSRGYNEQFF
TRBV6-5	TRBJ1-5	NA	NA	TGTGCCAGCAGTTACGGACCACTACAGCCCCAGCATTTT	CASSYGPLQPQHF
TRBV7-8	TRBJ2-5	NA	NA	TGTGCCAGCTTGCGACAGACCCAAGAGACCCAGTACTTC	CASLRQTQETQYF
TRBV6-6	TRBJ2-2	NA	TRBD2	TGTGCCAGCAGCCTTACTAGCGGGAGGCAGGGCGGGGAGCTGTTTTTT	CASSLTSGRQGGELFF
TRBV29-1	TRBJ1-1	NA	TRBD1	TGCAGCGTTTGTGACAGGGTCGACACTGAAGCTTTCTTT	CSVCDRVDTEAFF
TRBV6-5	TRBJ2-2	NA	NA	TGTGCCAGCAGTCGGGACCTGGGAACCGGGGAGCTGTTTTTT	CASSRDLGTGELFF
TRBV29-1	TRBJ2-7	NA	NA	TGCAGCGTCTCTTGGGGGGGCGTGGGGGAGCAGTACTTC	CSVSWGGVGEQYF
TRBV5-1	TRBJ1-6	NA	TRBD1	TGCGCCAGCAGCTGGGGACAGGGGAAGATAAATTCACCCCTCCACTTT	CASSWGQGKINSPLHF
TRBV5-1	TRBJ1-2	NA	NA	TGCGCCAGCAGCTTTATCTTAATGGGTGGCTACACCTTC	CASSFILMGGYTF
TRBV7-2	TRBJ2-7	NA	NA	TGTGCCAGCACCCCGCATAAGGGTGGCGAGCAGTACTTC	CASTPHKGGEQYF
TRBV6-1	TRBJ1-5	NA	TRBD1	TGTGCCAGCAGTGGACTAACTTCGACAGGGGTCAATCAGCCCCAGCATTTT	CASSGLTSTGVNQPQHF
TRBV5-1	TRBJ2-5	NA	NA	TGCGCCAGCAGCTTAGGACTCCAAAGGGGAGAGACCCAGTACTTC	CASSLGLQRGETQYF
TRBV7-2	TRBJ2-3	NA	NA	TGTGCCAGCAGCTCCACAGATACGCAGTATTTT	CASSSTDTQYF
TRBV29-1	TRBJ1-5	few	NA	TGCAGCGTGATTGGCTCTGACCCCGATCAGCCCCAGCATTTT	CSVIGSDPDQPQHF
TRBV2	TRBJ2-5	NA	TRBD1	TGTGCCAGCAGCGAAACCAGGGGGCAGGGAGAGACCCAGTACTTC	CASSETRGQGETQYF
TRBV6-1	TRBJ1-5	NA	NA	TGTGCCAGCAGTGAATGGCGAGGAGATCAGCCCCAGCATTTT	CASSEWRGDQPQHF
TRBV10-2	TRBJ1-1	NA	TRBD1	TGCGCCAGCAGCGGGAGGGGACAGGGGTACACTGAAGCTTTCTTT	CASSGRGQGYTEAFF
TRBV28	TRBJ2-7	NA	TRBD2	TGTGCCAGCACCAAACCGCAGGGAGGGACCCTATACGAGCAGTACTTC	CASTKPQGGTLYEQYF
TRBV27	TRBJ2-3	NA	TRBD2	TGTGCCAGCAGTTTAGGGGGGAGGGTTTACAGCACAGATACGCAGTATTTT	CASSLGGRVYSTDTQYF
TRBV6-6	TRBJ1-1	NA	NA	TGTGCCAGCAGTTACAACACAGTTCTCGCTGAAGCTTTCTTT	CASSYNTVLAEAFF
TRBV7-3	TRBJ2-1	NA	NA	TGTGCCAGCAGCTTAATCGTAAATCACAATGAGCAGTTCTTC	CASSLIVNHNEQFF
TRBV30	TRBJ1-6	NA	NA	TGTGCCTGGAGTGTACGGGATAATTCACCCCTCCACTTT	CAWSVRDNSPLHF
TRBV7-5	TRBJ2-6	once	NA	TGTGCCAGAAGCTTAGCGACGAAGCCAAACACCTCTTCTGGGGCCAACGTCCTGACTTTC	CARSLATKPNTSSGANVLTF